This T cell receptor (beta chain) was recorded in a study of T cell changes during pregnancy in multiple sclerosis. The table came from immunoSEQ multiplex PCR; TCRdb's copy has only in-frame clones and leaves some out. Of about 120,000 clones in the sample, 80% to 95% were seen once. This clone was seen a single time. Trimming left V 5 bases short and J 1 base short, with 14 bases between. Germline CDR1 is SEHNR and CDR2 is FQNEAQ (reference sequence). This CDR3 is built from 15 residues. Source: peripheral blood, taken in the third trimester of pregnancy. This TCR came from a female donor with multiple sclerosis, enrolled in a pregnancy study. V usage is TRBV7-9 and J usage is TRBJ1-2; D possibly corresponds to TRBD1 (6 bases). CDR3 bases: TGTGCCAGCAGCCCTAGGACAGCCTTTAACTATGGCTACACCTTC. It is translated as CASSPRTAFNYGYTF.